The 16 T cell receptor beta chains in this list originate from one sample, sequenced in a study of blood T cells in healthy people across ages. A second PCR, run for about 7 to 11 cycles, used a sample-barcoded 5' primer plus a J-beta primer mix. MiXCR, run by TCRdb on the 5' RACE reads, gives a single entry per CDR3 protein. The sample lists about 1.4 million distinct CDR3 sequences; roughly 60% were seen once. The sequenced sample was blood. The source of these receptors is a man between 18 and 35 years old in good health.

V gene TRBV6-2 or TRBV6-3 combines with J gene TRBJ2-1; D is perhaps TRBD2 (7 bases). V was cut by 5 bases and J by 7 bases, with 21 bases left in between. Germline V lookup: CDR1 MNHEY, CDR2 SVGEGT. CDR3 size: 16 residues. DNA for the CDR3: TGTGCCAGCAGTAACCCCGGACTAGGGGGTAGAAATGAGCAGTTCTTC. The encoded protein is CASSNPGLGGRNEQFF.

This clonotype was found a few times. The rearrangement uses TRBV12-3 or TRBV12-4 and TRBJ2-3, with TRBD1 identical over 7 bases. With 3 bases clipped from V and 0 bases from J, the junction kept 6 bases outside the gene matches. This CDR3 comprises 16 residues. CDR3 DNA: TGTGCCAGCAGTTTCCGGGACAGCCCTAGCACAGATACGCAGTATTTT. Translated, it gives CASSFRDSPSTDTQYF.

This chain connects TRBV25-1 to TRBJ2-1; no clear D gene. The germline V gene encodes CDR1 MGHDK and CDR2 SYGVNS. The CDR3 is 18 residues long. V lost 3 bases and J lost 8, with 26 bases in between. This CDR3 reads CASSDWVGRFPATDEQFF. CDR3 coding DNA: TGTGCCAGCAGTGATTGGGTGGGCCGATTCCCCGCGACGGATGAGCAGTTCTTC.

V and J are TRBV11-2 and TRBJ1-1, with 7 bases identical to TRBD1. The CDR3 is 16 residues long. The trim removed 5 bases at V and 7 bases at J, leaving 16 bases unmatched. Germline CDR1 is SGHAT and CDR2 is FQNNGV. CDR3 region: CASSTPRVPQGVEAFF. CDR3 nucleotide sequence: TGTGCCAGCAGCACCCCCAGGGTACCCCAGGGGGTTGAAGCTTTCTTT.

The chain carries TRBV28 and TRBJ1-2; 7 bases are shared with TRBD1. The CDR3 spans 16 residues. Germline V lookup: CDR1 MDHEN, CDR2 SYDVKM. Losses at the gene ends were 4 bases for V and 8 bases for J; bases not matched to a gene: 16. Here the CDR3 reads CASSYRLQGKRDGYTF. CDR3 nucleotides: TGTGCCAGCAGTTACCGGTTACAGGGGAAACGGGACGGCTACACCTTC.

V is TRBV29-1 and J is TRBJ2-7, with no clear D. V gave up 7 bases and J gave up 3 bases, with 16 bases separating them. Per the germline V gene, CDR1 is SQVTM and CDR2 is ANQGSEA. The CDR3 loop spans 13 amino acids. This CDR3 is CSARTTGFYEQYF. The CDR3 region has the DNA TGCAGCGCCAGGACCACCGGTTTCTACGAGCAGTACTTC.

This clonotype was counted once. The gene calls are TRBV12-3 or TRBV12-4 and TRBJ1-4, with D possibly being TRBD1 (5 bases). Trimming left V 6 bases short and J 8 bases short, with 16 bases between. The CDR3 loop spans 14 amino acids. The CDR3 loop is CASSGTNGWEKLFF. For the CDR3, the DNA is TGTGCCAGCAGCGGGACGAACGGTTGGGAAAAACTGTTTTTT.

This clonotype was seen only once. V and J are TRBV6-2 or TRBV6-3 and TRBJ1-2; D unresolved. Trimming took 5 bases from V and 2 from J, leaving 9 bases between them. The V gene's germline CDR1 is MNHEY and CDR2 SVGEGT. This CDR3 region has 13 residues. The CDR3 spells CASSDARNYGYTF. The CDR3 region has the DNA TGTGCCAGCAGTGACGCTCGGAACTATGGCTACACCTTC.

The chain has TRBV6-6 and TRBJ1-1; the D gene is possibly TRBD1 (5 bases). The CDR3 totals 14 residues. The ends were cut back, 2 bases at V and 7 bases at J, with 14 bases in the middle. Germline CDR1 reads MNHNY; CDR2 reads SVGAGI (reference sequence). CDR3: CASSYGGSGFEAFF. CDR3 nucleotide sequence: TGTGCCAGCAGTTACGGGGGGTCGGGGTTTGAAGCTTTCTTT.

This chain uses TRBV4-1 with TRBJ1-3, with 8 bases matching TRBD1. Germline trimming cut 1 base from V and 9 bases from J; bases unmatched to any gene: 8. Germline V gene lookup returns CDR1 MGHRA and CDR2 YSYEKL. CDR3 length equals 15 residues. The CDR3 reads CASSQGPGQAATIYF. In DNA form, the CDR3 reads TGCGCCAGCAGCCAAGGTCCGGGACAGGCCGCCACCATATATTTT.

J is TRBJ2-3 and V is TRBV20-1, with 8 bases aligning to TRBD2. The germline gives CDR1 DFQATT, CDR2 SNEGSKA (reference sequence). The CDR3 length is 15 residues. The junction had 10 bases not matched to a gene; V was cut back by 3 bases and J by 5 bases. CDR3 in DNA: TGCAGTGCTAGTCTACGGGGGGGCCGGGAAGATACGCAGTATTTT. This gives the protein CSASLRGGREDTQYF.

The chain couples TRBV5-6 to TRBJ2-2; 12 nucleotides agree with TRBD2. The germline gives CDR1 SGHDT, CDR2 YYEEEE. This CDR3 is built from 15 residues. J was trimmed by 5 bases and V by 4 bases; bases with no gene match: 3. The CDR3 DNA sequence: TGTGCCAGCAGCCGACTAGCGGGAGTAACCGGGGAGCTGTTTTTT. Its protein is CASSRLAGVTGELFF.

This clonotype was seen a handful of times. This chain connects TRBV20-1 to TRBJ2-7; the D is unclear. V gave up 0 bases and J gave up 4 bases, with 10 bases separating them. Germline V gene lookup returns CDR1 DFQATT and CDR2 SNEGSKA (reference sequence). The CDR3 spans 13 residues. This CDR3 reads CSARDLVDYEQYF. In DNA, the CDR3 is TGCAGTGCTAGAGATTTGGTGGATTACGAGCAGTACTTC.

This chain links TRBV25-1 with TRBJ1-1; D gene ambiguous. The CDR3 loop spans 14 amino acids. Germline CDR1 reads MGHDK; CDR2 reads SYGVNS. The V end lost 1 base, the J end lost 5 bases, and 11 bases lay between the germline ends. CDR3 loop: CASSESGGRTEAFF. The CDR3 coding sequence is TGTGCCAGCAGTGAATCCGGTGGCCGGACTGAAGCTTTCTTT.

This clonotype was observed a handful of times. The CDR3 loop is CASSLTSRVVEQYF. The CDR3 DNA follows: TGCGCCAGCAGCTTGACTTCTAGAGTGGTCGAGCAGTACTTC. J is TRBJ2-7 and V is TRBV5-1; D call uncertain. Trimming shortened V by 1 base and J by 6 bases, and 14 bases separated the two germline ends. Per germline, CDR1 SGHRS and CDR2 YFSETQ. The CDR3 spans 14 residues.

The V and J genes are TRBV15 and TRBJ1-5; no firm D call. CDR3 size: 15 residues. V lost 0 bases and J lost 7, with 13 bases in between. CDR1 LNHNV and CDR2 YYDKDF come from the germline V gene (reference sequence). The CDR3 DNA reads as TGTGCCACCAGCAGAGACCCGACGTACCTCCAGCCCCAGCATTTT. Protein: CATSRDPTYLQPQHF.